These T cell receptor beta chains were read from a single sample in a study of blood T cells in healthy people across ages. TCRdb recomputed calls from the 5' RACE reads with MiXCR, one row per CDR3 protein. The sample lists over 600,000 distinct CDR3 sequences; more than 55% were seen once. Sequenced sample: blood. Receptor source: a man aged 35 to 55 in good health. Each CDR3 is given with its conserved first and last residue. D genes are given only for firm matches. Where a row states a size, it is once, few, many or the class of an expanded clone; other rows omit it.

NA	TRBD2	TRBJ2-1	TRBV4-3	CASSREAGGTGDEQFF	TGCGCCAGCAGCCGAGAAGCGGGAGGAACTGGGGATGAGCAGTTCTTC
few	NA	TRBJ2-3	TRBV5-1	CASNQRTDTQYF	TGCGCCAGCAACCAACGCACAGATACGCAGTATTTT
few	NA	TRBJ1-1	TRBV20-1	CSARTGGGNTEAFF	TGCAGTGCTAGAACCGGGGGCGGTAACACTGAAGCTTTCTTT
NA	TRBD1	TRBJ1-5	TRBV5-1	CASSLAKDAGQLGYWRRQPQHF	TGCGCCAGCAGCTTGGCCAAGGACGCGGGACAGCTGGGTTATTGGAGAAGACAGCCCCAGCATTTT
NA	NA	TRBJ2-7	TRBV6-1	CAYSETGFEQYF	TGTGCTTATTCCGAAACAGGGTTCGAGCAGTACTTC
NA	NA	TRBJ1-2	TRBV10-2	CASSEGSVRGGYTF	TGCGCCAGCAGTGAGGGGAGCGTAAGGGGTGGCTACACCTTC
few	TRBD2	TRBJ2-7	TRBV20-1	CSASIAGRSSYEQYF	TGCAGTGCTAGTATAGCGGGAAGGAGCTCCTACGAGCAGTACTTC
once	TRBD2	TRBJ2-1	TRBV20-1	CSAVRAGAQYNEQFF	TGCAGTGCGGTACGAGCGGGAGCTCAATACAATGAGCAGTTCTTC
few	NA	TRBJ2-1	TRBV20-1	CSLRGPFSYNEQFF	TGCAGCCTAAGAGGGCCGTTCTCCTACAATGAGCAGTTCTTC
NA	TRBD1	TRBJ1-6	TRBV20-1	CSAPSGTGIYNSPLHF	TGCAGTGCGCCCTCCGGGACAGGGATTTATAATTCACCCCTCCACTTT
NA	TRBD2	TRBJ2-7	TRBV15	CATSRSGLAGNYEQYF	TGTGCCACCAGCAGATCGGGACTAGCGGGAAATTACGAGCAGTACTTC
NA	NA	TRBJ1-6	TRBV2	CASRPITGITNSPLHF	TGTGCCAGCAGACCCATAACCGGGATCACTAATTCACCCCTCCACTTT
NA	NA	TRBJ1-2	TRBV20-1	CSARYRASGYTF	TGCAGTGCCAGGTATAGGGCGAGTGGCTACACCTTC
NA	NA	TRBJ2-7	TRBV9	CASSAYDEQYF	TGTGCCAGCAGCGCCTACGACGAGCAGTACTTC
NA	NA	TRBJ1-1	TRBV28	CASSFQAAPANTEAFF	TGTGCCAGCAGTTTTCAGGCAGCTCCGGCGAACACTGAAGCTTTCTTT
NA	TRBD2	TRBJ2-7	TRBV5-1	CASSVRLAGVYEQYF	TGCGCCAGCAGCGTCCGACTAGCGGGAGTCTACGAGCAGTACTTC
few	NA	TRBJ1-5	TRBV6-6	CASRGSTVNQPQHF	TGTGCCAGCAGGGGGTCGACAGTAAATCAGCCCCAGCATTTT
NA	NA	TRBJ2-1	TRBV29-1	CSVEVPDSPYNEQFF	TGCAGCGTCGAAGTACCGGACAGCCCCTACAATGAGCAGTTCTTC
once	TRBD1	TRBJ2-4	TRBV12-3/TRBV12-4	CASSGTGSNIQYF	TGTGCCAGCAGTGGGACAGGGTCAAACATTCAGTACTTC
once	NA	TRBJ2-3	TRBV5-1	CASSFGEFTDTQYF	TGCGCCAGCAGCTTCGGGGAGTTCACAGATACGCAGTATTTT
few	NA	TRBJ2-5	TRBV28	CASSLLGASAETQYF	TGTGCCAGCAGTTTACTGGGGGCCTCTGCGGAGACCCAGTACTTC
NA	TRBD2	TRBJ2-1	TRBV4-3	CASSQEKTSGRYNEQFF	TGCGCCAGCAGCCAAGAGAAGACTAGCGGGAGGTACAATGAGCAGTTCTTC
NA	NA	TRBJ1-2	TRBV5-5	CASSFTSKSYGYTF	TGTGCCAGCAGCTTCACCTCTAAATCCTATGGCTACACCTTC
NA	NA	TRBJ1-6	TRBV11-1	CASREGGLYNSPLHF	TGTGCCAGCCGCGAAGGGGGTTTGTATAATTCACCCCTCCACTTT
NA	NA	TRBJ2-2	TRBV29-1	CSALPGRNTGELFF	TGCAGCGCACTTCCGGGACGGAACACCGGGGAGCTGTTTTTT
NA	TRBD1	TRBJ2-3	TRBV5-6	CASSPGTGVDTQYF	TGTGCCAGCAGCCCAGGGACAGGGGTAGATACGCAGTATTTT
few	TRBD1	TRBJ2-7	TRBV6-2/TRBV6-3	CASSPGTVTYEQYF	TGTGCCAGCAGTCCCGGGACAGTTACCTACGAGCAGTACTTC
NA	NA	TRBJ1-5	TRBV11-1	CASSRDGDQPQHF	TGTGCCAGCAGCCGGGACGGGGATCAGCCCCAGCATTTT
NA	NA	TRBJ2-7	TRBV5-4	CASSLRGISYEQYF	TGTGCCAGCAGCTTGCGCGGGATCTCCTACGAGCAGTACTTC
NA	NA	TRBJ2-3	TRBV6-6	CASSYVRVSDTQYF	TGTGCCAGCAGTTACGTGAGGGTTTCAGATACGCAGTATTTT
few	TRBD1	TRBJ2-7	TRBV27	CASSSPGTVNSYEQYF	TGTGCCAGCAGTTCCCCCGGGACAGTAAATTCCTACGAGCAGTACTTC
once	TRBD1	TRBJ2-3	TRBV6-5	CASRQHTGGRTDTQYF	TGTGCCAGCAGGCAACATACAGGGGGCCGCACAGATACGCAGTATTTT